This TCR beta chain derives from a study of blood T cells in healthy people across ages. Drawing of peripheral blood yielded approximately 10 milliliters from each donor. It was with a sample-barcoded 5' primer and a J-beta primer mix that a second PCR of about 6 to 12 cycles was run. Using its own MiXCR run on the 5' RACE reads, TCRdb lists one record per CDR3 protein. The sample lists approximately 790,000 distinct CDR3 sequences, around 62% occurring once. Germline-derived CDR1 and CDR2 are SNHLY and FYNNEI. V was shortened by 10 bases and J by 7 bases, with 16 bases between the two germline ends. This CDR3 contains 12 residues.

Sequences were obtained from blood. The sequence came from a man aged 25 to 40 in good health. The chain is built from TRBV2 and TRBJ1-2, with a possible D match to TRBD1 (6 bases). The CDR3 region has the DNA TGTGCCACCCTCGGGGGCGCGGGTGGCTACACCTTC. Its translation: CATLGGAGGYTF.